This T cell receptor beta chain was sequenced in a study of T cells after yellow fever vaccination. The CDR3 extends over 14 amino acids. In germline, CDR1 is SGHRS, CDR2 YFSETQ. J lost 3 bases, V lost 7 bases, and 10 bases had no gene match. Findings and caveats of the study: Re-detected after boosting: most primary clones, more than 95% of CD4 and 75% to 90% of CD8. Within FACS-sorted repertoires, abundant clonotypes contaminating from the bulk population could be present. Weaker in magnitude, the secondary response showed a faster peak on day 5 versus 15.

The 5'RACE template-switching step produced TCR cDNA and added a universal primer site and UMIs. TCRdb used MiXCR to reprocess the 5' RACE reads, holding one entry per CDR3 protein. The sample shows 300,000 or so distinct CDR3 sequences, 8% to 9.5% of them seen only once. This clonotype was detected ten times or more. Its antigen remains unknown. The sequence was obtained from a man aged 18 to 35 who received the YFV17D yellow fever vaccine. This sequence joins TRBV5-1 and TRBJ2-7; 7 nucleotides line up with TRBD2. The source was PBMCs, collected approximately 40 days after the first yellow fever vaccination. CDR3 residues: CASRPGGGDYEQYF. CDR3 in DNA: TGCGCCAGCCGTCCTGGCGGGGGAGACTACGAGCAGTACTTC.